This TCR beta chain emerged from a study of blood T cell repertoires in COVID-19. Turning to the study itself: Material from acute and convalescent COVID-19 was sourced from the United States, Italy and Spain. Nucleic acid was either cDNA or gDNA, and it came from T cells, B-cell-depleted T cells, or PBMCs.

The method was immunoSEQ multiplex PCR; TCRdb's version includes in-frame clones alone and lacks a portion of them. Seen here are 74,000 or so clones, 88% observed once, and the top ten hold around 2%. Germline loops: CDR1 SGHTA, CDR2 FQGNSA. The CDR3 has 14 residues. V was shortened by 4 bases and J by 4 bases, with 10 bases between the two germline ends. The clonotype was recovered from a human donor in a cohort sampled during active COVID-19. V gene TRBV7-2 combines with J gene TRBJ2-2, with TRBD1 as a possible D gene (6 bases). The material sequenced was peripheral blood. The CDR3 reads CASSSNRATGELFF. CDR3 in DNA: TGTGCCAGCAGCTCGAACAGGGCCACCGGGGAGCTGTTTTTT.